This is a list of T cell receptor beta chains from one sample in a study of T cell responses to AZD1222 COVID-19 vaccine. Produced via immunoSEQ multiplex PCR; TCRdb's table is partial and in-frame only. The table records some 120,000 clones, around 92% of them present only once. This material consisted of peripheral blood, taken on day 0 of AZD1222 vaccination. These receptor sequences come from an adult in good health. CDR3s include the opening cysteine and the closing phenylalanine or tryptophan. The D gene is left open where the match is weak. Not every row has a clone size; where given, it reads once, few, many or a size class.

clone_size,cdr3_length,j_call,d_call,v_call,cdr3_nt,cdr3_aa
.,14,TRBJ1-2,TRBD1,TRBV28,TGTGCCAGCAGTGGGGACAGGGAGGTCCGGGGCTACACCTTC,CASSGDREVRGYTF
.,15,TRBJ1-3,.,TRBV30,TGTGCCTGGGGGGGATGGGGCGCAGGTGGAAACACCATATATTTT,CAWGGWGAGGNTIYF
.,14,TRBJ1-5,.,TRBV10-2,TGCGCCAGCAGTGAGTCGGCACCGAGCCAGCCCCAGCATTTT,CASSESAPSQPQHF
few,15,TRBJ2-7,.,TRBV7-9,TGTGCCAGCAGCTTAGATCCGGATCCGATATACGAGCAGTACTTC,CASSLDPDPIYEQYF
once,12,TRBJ2-7,.,TRBV6-6,TGTGCCAGCAGCCTCTCAGGGTACGAGCAGTACTTC,CASSLSGYEQYF
medium-sized,14,TRBJ1-1,.,TRBV3-1/TRBV3-2,TGTGCCAGCAGTCTACTCAGGGGTGGCACTGAAGCTTTCTTT,CASSLLRGGTEAFF
.,14,TRBJ1-2,TRBD1,TRBV7-9,TGTGCCAGCAGCCATCGGGACAGGGGGAATGGCTACACCTTC,CASSHRDRGNGYTF
.,17,TRBJ2-4,TRBD2,TRBV3-1/TRBV3-2,TGTGCCAGCAGCCAAGCTAGGCTAGCGGAAAACAAAAACATTCAGTACTTC,CASSQARLAENKNIQYF
.,14,TRBJ2-2,TRBD1,TRBV11-2,TGTGCCAGCAGCCGAAACAGGGGCGCCGGGGAGCTGTTTTTT,CASSRNRGAGELFF
.,15,TRBJ2-7,TRBD2,TRBV5-1,TGCGCCAGCAGCTTGGAGGCGGGAGTTTACTACGAGCAGTACTTC,CASSLEAGVYYEQYF
.,21,TRBJ2-7,.,TRBV2,TGTGCCAGCAGTGACGCCAGGGGGCTCGGGACTAGCCGCTTAAGAGGGTACGAGCAGTACTTC,CASSDARGLGTSRLRGYEQYF
once,14,TRBJ1-2,.,TRBV7-9,TGTGCCAGCAGCTTAGGGTCGACTGTATATGGCTACACCTTC,CASSLGSTVYGYTF
.,15,TRBJ2-3,TRBD2,TRBV7-9,TGTGCCAGCAGCACGACTAGCGGGCATAGGGGTACGCAGTATTTT,CASSTTSGHRGTQYF
.,16,TRBJ1-6,.,TRBV3-1/TRBV3-2,TGTGCCAGCAGCCACCAACTACAGGGACCCAATTCACCCCTCCACTTT,CASSHQLQGPNSPLHF
.,17,TRBJ1-2,.,TRBV9,TGTGCCAGCAGCGTAGCAAGTTCGGCAGAAGACAGGTATGGCTACACCTTC,CASSVASSAEDRYGYTF
.,11,TRBJ2-3,.,TRBV29-1,TGCAGCGTTAAACATACAGATACGCAGTATTTT,CSVKHTDTQYF
.,13,TRBJ2-1,.,TRBV12-3/TRBV12-4,TGTGCCAGCAGCCCCTTGGGGCCTAGCCCAGGGTTCTTC,CASSPLGPSPGFF
.,15,TRBJ2-1,TRBD1,TRBV7-9,TGTGCCAGCAGCCCCGGGACAGCCCCCTACAATGAGCAGTTCTTC,CASSPGTAPYNEQFF
.,15,TRBJ1-2,TRBD1,TRBV5-1,TGCGCCAGCAGCTTGAGGGCAGGGGGAAATTATGGCTACACCTTC,CASSLRAGGNYGYTF
.,12,TRBJ1-2,.,TRBV12-3/TRBV12-4,TGTGCCAGCAGCCGGAGTTCCTATGGCTACACCTTC,CASSRSSYGYTF
.,13,TRBJ2-2,.,TRBV9,TGTGCCAGCAACCAGGGGAGCGCCGGGGAGCTGTTTTTT,CASNQGSAGELFF
.,13,TRBJ1-1,.,TRBV9,TGTGCCAGCAGCGTAGGACCTTCGAGGGAAGCTTTCTTT,CASSVGPSREAFF
.,14,TRBJ1-2,.,TRBV2,TGTGCCAGCAGTGGAAACGGCCTCCTAATAGGCTACACCTTC,CASSGNGLLIGYTF
.,15,TRBJ2-1,.,TRBV2,TGTGCCAGCAGTCTTAATCGGGCAGGTTACAATGAGCAGTTCTTC,CASSLNRAGYNEQFF
.,13,TRBJ2-5,.,TRBV6-5,TGTGCCAGCAGTTACTCTCCGGGGAAGACCCAGTACTTC,CASSYSPGKTQYF
few,15,TRBJ1-1,.,TRBV7-6,TGTGCCAGCAGCTTAGGGGGGGTGATGAACACTGAAGCTTTCTTT,CASSLGGVMNTEAFF
.,12,TRBJ1-2,.,TRBV19,TGTGCCAGTACTTCCGACGGGTATGGCTACACCTTC,CASTSDGYGYTF
.,12,TRBJ1-5,.,TRBV20-1,TGCAGTGCTAGTCTCTCCGGCCAGCCCCAGCATTTT,CSASLSGQPQHF
.,13,TRBJ1-4,TRBD1,TRBV7-9,TGTGCCAGCAGCCTGACAGGGAGTGAAAAACTGTTTTTT,CASSLTGSEKLFF
once,18,TRBJ2-2,.,TRBV6-1,TGTGCCAGCAGTGAATGGGCGATGACAGGACGTGGGAGCGGGGAGCTGTTTTTT,CASSEWAMTGRGSGELFF
.,14,TRBJ1-1,.,TRBV5-1,TGCGCCAGCAGCTTGGCCAGGGGCAGAACTGAAGCTTTCTTT,CASSLARGRTEAFF
once,18,TRBJ2-6,.,TRBV4-2,TGTGCCAGCAGCCAAGAAGCAGGGATAGGATCTGGGGCCAACGTCCTGACTTTC,CASSQEAGIGSGANVLTF
few,17,TRBJ1-5,.,TRBV19,TGTGCCAGTAGTATAGGCGGAGTATCATATAGCAATCAGCCCCAGCATTTT,CASSIGGVSYSNQPQHF
once,15,TRBJ2-3,.,TRBV5-5,TGTGCCAGCAGTTACCGACAGGCCAGCACAGATACGCAGTATTTT,CASSYRQASTDTQYF
.,15,TRBJ2-6,TRBD1,TRBV7-9,TGTGCCAGCAGCCAGCCGGGACAGGGGGCCAACGTCCTGACTTTC,CASSQPGQGANVLTF
.,14,TRBJ2-2,.,TRBV5-4,TGTGCCAGCAGCTTGGCCGGGGCAGCCGGGGAGCTGTTTTTT,CASSLAGAAGELFF
.,18,TRBJ1-2,.,TRBV7-8,TGTGCCAGCAGCTTAACCCGTCCGGGAGCAAGGGGGGTCTATGGCTACACCTTC,CASSLTRPGARGVYGYTF
.,15,TRBJ1-6,.,TRBV11-2,TGTGCCAGCAGCTCCGTCGGCAGGGGCAATTCACCCCTCCACTTT,CASSSVGRGNSPLHF
.,14,TRBJ2-1,TRBD1,TRBV5-8,TGTGCCAGCAGCCGACAGGGGGACAGCAATCAGCAGTTCTTC,CASSRQGDSNQQFF
.,13,TRBJ2-7,.,TRBV10-2,TGCGCCACCGGTCGGGGGATTGGCTACGAGCAGTACTTC,CATGRGIGYEQYF
.,16,TRBJ2-3,.,TRBV3-1/TRBV3-2,TGTGCCAGCAGCCAAGAGGGCCCCAAAGCCACAGATACGCAGTATTTT,CASSQEGPKATDTQYF
.,15,TRBJ1-4,.,TRBV14,TGTGCCAGCAGCCCTTGGAGAGGGGAGGGTGAAAAACTGTTTTTT,CASSPWRGEGEKLFF
.,13,TRBJ1-1,.,TRBV7-3,TGTGCCAGCAGCCCCCAGATGAACACTGAAGCTTTCTTT,CASSPQMNTEAFF
.,13,TRBJ2-4,.,TRBV5-1,TGCGCCAGCAGCCCCATCATCTCAGACATTCAGTACTTC,CASSPIISDIQYF
.,14,TRBJ1-5,.,TRBV27,TGTGCCAGCAGTCTAGACAGAGGCTATCAGCCCCAGCATTTT,CASSLDRGYQPQHF
once,15,TRBJ1-2,.,TRBV4-1,TGCGCCAGCAGCCAAGATCCACTGACGAACTATGGCTACACCTTC,CASSQDPLTNYGYTF
once,14,TRBJ2-5,.,TRBV4-1,TGCGCCAGCAGCCCACGGCACGGGGAAGAGACCCAGTACTTC,CASSPRHGEETQYF
.,12,TRBJ1-4,.,TRBV11-2,TGTGCCAGCAGCTTGGGACGTGAAAAACTGTTTTTT,CASSLGREKLFF
.,15,TRBJ1-5,TRBD1,TRBV5-1,TGCGCCAGCAGTTACGGGACAGGGGGTAATCAGCCCCAGCATTTT,CASSYGTGGNQPQHF
.,15,TRBJ2-1,.,TRBV18,TGTGCCAGCTCACCCCTACGCGGTTCCTACAATGAGCAGTTCTTC,CASSPLRGSYNEQFF
.,15,TRBJ1-5,.,TRBV15,TGTGCCACCAGCAGAACTACAGGCGGGGGTCAGCCCCAGCATTTT,CATSRTTGGGQPQHF
.,14,TRBJ1-1,.,TRBV3-1/TRBV3-2,TGTGCCAGCAGCCAAGCTGGGCCTAACACTGAAGCTTTCTTT,CASSQAGPNTEAFF
.,17,TRBJ2-1,.,TRBV21-1,TGTGCCAGCAGCAAAATTGCCTCTCCTAGCTCCTACAATGAGCAGTTCTTC,CASSKIASPSSYNEQFF
.,13,TRBJ1-5,.,TRBV27,TGTGCCAGCAGTCTCAGGGTTCATCAGCCCCAGCATTTT,CASSLRVHQPQHF
.,14,TRBJ1-1,.,TRBV5-4,TGTGCCAGCAGCTTGAGGGGCCCGAACACTGAAGCTTTCTTT,CASSLRGPNTEAFF
.,17,TRBJ2-3,.,TRBV4-2,TGTGCCAGCAGCCAAGGACCCGCGGGCTCTAGCACAGATACGCAGTATTTT,CASSQGPAGSSTDTQYF